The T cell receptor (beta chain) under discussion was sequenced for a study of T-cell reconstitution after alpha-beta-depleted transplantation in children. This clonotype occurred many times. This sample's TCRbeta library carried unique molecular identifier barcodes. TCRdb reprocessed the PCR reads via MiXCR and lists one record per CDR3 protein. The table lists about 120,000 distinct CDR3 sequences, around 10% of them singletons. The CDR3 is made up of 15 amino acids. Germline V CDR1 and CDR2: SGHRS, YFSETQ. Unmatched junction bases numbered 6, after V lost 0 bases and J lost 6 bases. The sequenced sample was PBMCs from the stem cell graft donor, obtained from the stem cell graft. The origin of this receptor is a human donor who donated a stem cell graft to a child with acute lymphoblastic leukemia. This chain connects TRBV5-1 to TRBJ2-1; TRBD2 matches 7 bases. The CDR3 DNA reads TGCGCCAGCAGCTTGGGGACGGGAGGATCCAATGAGCAGTTCTTC. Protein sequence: CASSLGTGGSNEQFF. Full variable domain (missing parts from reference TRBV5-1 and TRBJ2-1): KAGVTQTPRYLIKTRGQQVTLSCSPISGHRSVSWYQQTPGQGLQFLFEYFSETQRNKGNFPGRFSGRQFSNSRSEMNVSTLELGDSALYLCASSLGTGGSNEQFFGPGTRLTVL.